The clone carrying this T cell receptor (beta chain) was seen a few times. This record belongs to a study of T-cell memory formation after mild COVID-19. Germline CDR1 is SEHNR and CDR2 is FQNEAQ (reference sequence). There are 12 residues in the CDR3. Trimming removed 4 bases from V and 5 bases from J, with 8 bases in between. TCRdb ran MiXCR on the 5' RACE reads and lists one entry per CDR3 protein. Seen here are under 300,000 distinct CDR3 sequences, about 15% observed once, and the top ten hold approximately 3.4%. The V gene is TRBV7-9, the J gene TRBJ1-1, with D perhaps TRBD1 (5 bases). Sample: PBMCs or a T cell subset sorted from them (not recorded which). The clonotype originates from a man aged 18 to 30 who had mild COVID-19 (a few samples of this study predate the infection). Cell type and time point are not known. CDR3: CASSSTATEAFF. DNA of the CDR3: TGTGCCAGCAGCTCGACAGCGACTGAAGCTTTCTTT.